A selection of T cell receptor beta chains follows, all from one sample in a study of shared clonotypes between healthy human individuals. Only in-frame clones appear in the TCRdb table, and some are missing; sequencing was by immunoSEQ multiplex PCR. The sample consists of under 2.5 million clones, roughly 90% of them appearing once. The specimen was naive CD4+ T cells from PBMCs. These TCRs come from a man younger than 35 in good health. Some clones in this sample may be carry-over from other donors' samples. CDR3s include the opening cysteine and the closing phenylalanine or tryptophan. D genes are given only for firm matches. For some rows the clone size is stated as once, few or many, or as a class when expanded; others skip it.

>-|-|TRBJ1-1|TRBV6-1
CASSGTTSGNTEAFF
TGTGCCAGCAGTGGAACGACCTCAGGGAACACTGAAGCTTTCTTT
>-|-|TRBJ2-7|TRBV5-8
CASSLLRDSEQYF
TGTGCCAGCAGCTTACTCCGGGACTCCGAGCAGTACTTC
>-|-|TRBJ1-2|TRBV28
CASSSRFNYGYTF
TGTGCCAGCAGTTCTCGGTTTAACTATGGCTACACCTTC
>once|TRBD1|TRBJ2-7|TRBV4-3
CASSQRTGQGVFYEQYF
TGCGCCAGCAGCCAGAGAACGGGACAGGGGGTTTTCTACGAGCAGTACTTC
>-|TRBD2|TRBJ2-7|TRBV29-1
CSVGSSGGRGEQYF
TGCAGCGTTGGTAGTAGCGGGGGCCGGGGGGAGCAGTACTTC
>-|-|TRBJ2-5|TRBV6-5
CASSGRRETQYF
TGTGCCAGCAGTGGACGGAGGGAGACCCAGTACTTC
>-|-|TRBJ1-5|TRBV10-3
CAISESRGGNQPQHF
TGTGCCATCAGTGAGTCGCGGGGGGGGAATCAGCCCCAGCATTTT
>-|TRBD2|TRBJ2-1|TRBV5-1
CASSSIAGAALEQFF
TGCGCCAGCAGCTCCATAGCGGGAGCGGCCCTTGAGCAGTTCTTC
>-|TRBD2|TRBJ2-7|TRBV5-1
CASSLAPRGGGNEQYF
TGCGCCAGCAGCTTGGCCCCCCGTGGGGGAGGGAACGAGCAGTACTTC
>-|TRBD1|TRBJ2-5|TRBV6-1
CASRGDRVETQYF
TGTGCCAGCAGGGGAGACAGGGTCGAGACCCAGTACTTC
>-|-|TRBJ2-3|TRBV6-5
CASSYSLGNTQYF
TGTGCCAGCAGTTACTCCCTTGGAAATACGCAGTATTTT
>-|TRBD1|TRBJ1-2|TRBV5-6
CASSYDRGQLNYGYTF
TGTGCCAGCAGTTATGACAGGGGTCAACTTAACTATGGCTACACCTTC
>-|-|TRBJ1-5|TRBV2
CASKRGPANQPQHF
TGTGCCAGCAAACGGGGCCCAGCGAATCAGCCCCAGCATTTT
>-|-|TRBJ2-7|TRBV28
CASSPCEQYF
TGTGCCAGCAGCCCCTGCGAGCAGTACTTC
>-|TRBD1|TRBJ1-5|TRBV19
CASSMRTGTSNQPQHF
TGTGCCAGTAGTATGAGGACAGGGACGAGCAATCAGCCCCAGCATTTT
>-|-|TRBJ1-6|TRBV6-5
CASSAGRPYNSPLHF
TGTGCCAGCAGTGCCGGGAGGCCCTATAATTCACCCCTCCACTTT